These T cell receptor beta chains were read from a single sample in a study of identifying expanded T cells in peripheral blood. Method: immunoSEQ multiplex PCR; TCRdb's copy keeps in-frame clones and lacks some. The repertoire holds more than 45,000 clones, approximately 89% seen once, with roughly 3.5% in the top ten. What was sequenced was blood. These TCRs come from a person aged 18 to 70 in good health. CDR3s leave out the opening cysteine and the closing phenylalanine or tryptophan. Clone size is shown for a subset of rows, as once, few, many or a class of expanded clone.

>TRBV27|TRBJ2-1|-
ASSFVGGSSYNEQF
>TRBV7-2|TRBJ2-7|-
ASSFGGANYEQY
>TRBV19|TRBJ1-5|-
ASSIDSDSNQPQH
>TRBV7-9|TRBJ2-7|-
ASSSRGGYEQY
>TRBV7-8|TRBJ2-7|once
ASTWTTTYEQY
>TRBV29-1|TRBJ2-3|once
SVDNLGADTQY
>TRBV7-2|TRBJ1-1|once
ASSSIPVNTEAF
>TRBV7-2|TRBJ1-1|-
ASSLGNRPTEAF
>TRBV18|TRBJ2-7|-
ASSSDSGEQY
>TRBV29-1|TRBJ2-3|-
SGTSGGTDTQY
>TRBV7-2|TRBJ1-2|-
ASSLAGGQGGYGYT
>TRBV7-2|TRBJ2-1|-
ASSFLAGEWNEQF
>TRBV5-4|TRBJ2-7|-
ASSGTGLAGHEQY
>TRBV7-8|TRBJ2-7|-
ASSLGRGQRNDEQY
>TRBV10-1|TRBJ2-7|-
ASSEFIRLAEPEQY
>TRBV6-5|TRBJ2-2|-
ASRATGELF
>TRBV4-3|TRBJ2-7|-
ASSPRTSSDEQY
>TRBV6-1|TRBJ2-5|-
ASSDGPGLAETQY
>TRBV7-2|TRBJ2-7|-
ASRTPGGVEQY
>TRBV7-9|TRBJ2-7|-
ASSRTSGTPPYEQY
>TRBV19|TRBJ1-5|once
ASSGGTGSNQPQH
>TRBV19|TRBJ2-3|-
ASSTGTASTDTQY
>TRBV7-3|TRBJ2-2|-
ASSLAGGELF
>TRBV5-1|-|once
ASSLTGQGVSEQY
>TRBV7-2|TRBJ2-7|-
ASSLSGQGTYEQY
>TRBV6-1|TRBJ2-6|-
ASSSSGSGANVLT
>TRBV7-2|TRBJ1-5|-
ASNVGQYSNQPQH
>TRBV5-4|TRBJ2-5|-
ASSGRLAGGETQY
>TRBV5-6|TRBJ2-4|-
ASSLGVDSLAKNIQY